These 7 T cell receptor beta chains were sequenced from one sample in a study of blood T cell repertoires in COVID-19. The protocol was immunoSEQ multiplex PCR, while the TCRdb copy is restricted to in-frame clones and leaves out a portion. The table includes about 70,000 clones, 78% detected once. Material for sequencing was peripheral blood. Every receptor here comes from a human donor in a cohort sampled during active COVID-19.

The rearrangement joins TRBV7-2 to TRBJ2-2, with TRBD1 matching over 7 bases. In germline, CDR1 is SGHTA, CDR2 FQGNSA. The V segment lost 5 bases and the J segment 6 bases; nucleotides outside the gene matches: 12. The length of the CDR3 is 16 residues. As DNA, the CDR3 is TGTGCCAGCAGCCACGACAGGGTAGTAGGGGCCGGGGAGCTGTTTTTT. Protein sequence: CASSHDRVVGAGELFF.

The DNA for the CDR3 is TGTGCCAGCAGCGTAGGAGGGACAGCCCTCTACGAGCAGTACTTC. As protein: CASSVGGTALYEQYF. The rearrangement uses TRBV9 and TRBJ2-7; TRBD1 agrees at 7 bases. This CDR3 is built from 15 residues. Trimming took 0 bases from V and 3 from J; bases not matched to a gene: 6. Germline-derived CDR1 and CDR2 are SGDLS and YYNGEE.

The J gene is TRBJ2-5, the V gene TRBV7-9, with D possibly TRBD2 on 5 matching bases. Trimming pared 5 bases from V and 1 base from J, leaving 17 bases between. CDR3 length: 16 amino acids. Germline assignment: CDR1 SEHNR and CDR2 FQNEAQ (reference sequence). The CDR3 nucleotides read TGTGCCAGCAGCCGCAAAATACTAGGATCCCAAGAGACCCAGTACTTC. It translates to CASSRKILGSQETQYF.

This chain uses TRBV10-1 with TRBJ2-1, with 11 bases that match TRBD2. The CDR3 has 17 amino acids. Looked up from germline, CDR1 is WNHNN and CDR2 is SYGVQD (reference sequence). V dropped 0 bases and J dropped 7; count of bases not matched to a gene: 8. Written as DNA, the CDR3 is TGCGCCAGCAGTGAGTCGATTTCGCTAGCGGGAGGTAATGAGCAGTTCTTC. Protein sequence: CASSESISLAGGNEQFF.

CDR3 in amino acids: CASSQVGGADTQYF. The CDR3 nucleotides read TGCGCCAGCAGCCAAGTGGGGGGGGCAGATACGCAGTATTTT. This sequence joins TRBV4-3 and TRBJ2-3, with 7 bases fitting TRBD2. The CDR3 sequence is 14 residues long. V shed 1 base, J shed 4 bases, and the junction held 2 bases outside the gene matches. Germline V gene data show CDR1 as LGHNA and CDR2 as YSLEER.

This chain uses TRBV6-5 with TRBJ1-2; 9 bases fit TRBD1. This CDR3 is built from 16 residues. J lost 6 bases, V lost 0 bases, and 8 bases had no gene match. CDR1 MNHEY and CDR2 SVGAGI come from the germline V gene. The CDR3 bases are TGTGCCAGCAGTTACTCGACAGGGGGTATTTACCATGGCTACACCTTC. It is translated as CASSYSTGGIYHGYTF.

This clone was detected many times. This chain joins TRBV4-1 and TRBJ2-7; TRBD2 aligns across 13 bases. Trimming at V came to 1 base and at J to 3 bases, leaving 6 bases not matched to a gene. The length of the CDR3 is 17 residues. Germline CDR1 is MGHRA and CDR2 is YSYEKL. CDR3 coding DNA: TGCGCCAGCAGCCAAGGGTGGACTAGCGGGAGTCTCTACGAGCAGTACTTC. Residues: CASSQGWTSGSLYEQYF.